This T cell receptor (beta chain) was identified in a study of T-cell memory formation after mild COVID-19. Findings and caveats of the study: Specificity for SARS-CoV-2 was not confirmed among the second-wave clones peaking on day 37.

With V trimmed by 3 bases and J by 3 bases, 3 bases remained unmatched. Germline assignment: CDR1 SGHTA and CDR2 FQGTGA. The CDR3 has 15 amino acids. Researchers used 5'RACE with constant-segment primers to make TCR alpha and TCR beta cDNA libraries that carry sample barcodes and UMIs. TCRdb re-analysed the 5' RACE reads in MiXCR, keeping a single row per CDR3 protein. The sample holds fewer than 200,000 distinct CDR3 sequences, under 20% seen once. With respect to this clonotype: Its antigen is undetermined.

V and J are TRBV7-3 and TRBJ2-1, with 9 bases matching TRBD2. Input material: PBMCs or a T cell subset sorted from them (not recorded which). This clonotype originated in a man aged 18 to 29 who had mild COVID-19 (a few samples of this study predate the infection). Cell type and time point are not known. The CDR3 nucleotides are TGTGCCAGCAGCTTCAGTAGCGGGGGCTACAATGAGCAGTTCTTC. Translating gives CASSFSSGGYNEQFF.